This T cell receptor (beta chain) was identified in a study of shared clonotypes between healthy human individuals. The study, taken as a whole, reports: Non-shared clonotypes were found to have lower generation probabilities than the clonotypes that were shared by all four of the sorted-subset donors. Relative to memory subsets, naive subsets generally showed larger estimated richness.

Some clones are missing from TCRdb's copy, which holds only in-frame ones; the method was immunoSEQ multiplex PCR. The sample contains about 2.1 million clones, around 93% of which appear only once. Naive CD8 cells were CD45RO-negative, positively selected for CCR7, excluding terminally differentiated effector memory CD45RA+ cells. About this clone itself: No antigen is known for it.

The material sequenced was naive CD8+ T cells from PBMCs. This clonotype was obtained from a man younger than 30 in good health. Some clones in this sample may be carry-over from other donors' samples.

The CDR3 nucleotides read TGTGCCAGCAGCTTAAGACAGGACTACGAGCAGTACTTC. Amino acids: CASSLRQDYEQYF. The chain carries TRBV7-6 and TRBJ2-7; perhaps TRBD1 as D (6 bases). Germline lookup yields CDR1 SGHVS and CDR2 FNYEAQ. V shed 2 bases and J shed 3 bases, with 8 bases lying between them. CDR3 size: 13 residues.